Shown below are 15 T cell receptor beta chains from a single sample sequenced in a study of a mutant IDH1 vaccine in newly diagnosed glioma. Time point defined: week 5, during vaccination. Vaccine doses each comprised 300 ug of mutant IDH1 20-mer peptide, with topical imiquimod. Assay: immunoSEQ multiplex PCR; the TCRdb copy retains only in-frame clones and omits some. The table lists under 70,000 clones, around 84% of them singletons. Which antigens these TCRs recognize remains unknown. Sequenced material: PBMCs, taken from a glioma patient whose treatment included an IDH1 peptide vaccine. The receptors were sampled from a woman aged 45-65 years with glioma.

This rearrangement joins TRBV19 to TRBJ1-6; D unclear. This CDR3 spans 13 amino acids. Per the germline V gene, CDR1 is LNHDA and CDR2 is SQIVND (reference sequence). Between the trimmed V and J ends, which lost 6 bases and 7 bases, there was a span of 10 bases. The CDR3 nucleotides read TGTGCCAGTAGACCGGGCCACAATTCACCCCTCCACTTT. It specifies CASRPGHNSPLHF.

This sequence joins TRBV19 and TRBJ1-1, with unresolved D. The CDR3 contains 15 residues. CDR1 is LNHDA, CDR2 SQIVND, per germline (reference sequence). Trimming left V 1 base short and J 5 bases short, with 14 bases between. CDR3 in amino acids: CASSIVAVGRTEAFF. CDR3 bases: TGTGCCAGTAGTATAGTGGCAGTCGGTCGAACTGAAGCTTTCTTT.

This clone was counted a single time. The V and J genes are TRBV7-3 and TRBJ2-3; tentatively, D is TRBD2 (6 bases). Between the trimmed V and J ends, which lost 3 bases and 5 bases, there was a span of 12 bases. Germline-derived CDR1 and CDR2 are SGHTA and FQGTGA. The CDR3 covers 14 residues. The CDR3 sequence is CASSLGGYQDTQYF. CDR3 DNA sequence: TGTGCCAGCAGCTTGGGGGGTTATCAAGATACGCAGTATTTT.

The chain couples TRBV30 to TRBJ2-7; D could derive from TRBD1 or TRBD2 (5 bases each). Trimming took off 5 bases at V and 3 bases at J, with 11 bases between the two ends. The CDR3 loop spans 12 amino acids. CDR1 GTSNPN and CDR2 SVGIG come from the germline V gene (reference sequence). The CDR3 DNA reads as TGTGCCTGGGGGGACCGGCACTACGAGCAGTACTTC. It yields the protein CAWGDRHYEQYF.

V is TRBV6-5 and J is TRBJ1-2, with TRBD1 as a possible D gene (5 bases). Trimming removed 6 bases from V and 5 bases from J, with 16 bases in between. Germline V CDR1 and CDR2: MNHEY, SVGAGI. This CDR3 comprises 14 residues. The CDR3 region has the DNA TGTGCCAGCAGCAGTTCCGGGACTTTTTATGGCTACACCTTC. Translation gives CASSSSGTFYGYTF.

This clone was detected only a few times. The rearrangement joins TRBV28 to TRBJ1-1; D uncertain. Trimming pared 4 bases from V and 0 bases from J, leaving 3 bases between. This CDR3 comprises 12 residues. In germline, CDR1 is MDHEN, CDR2 SYDVKM. In DNA form, the CDR3 reads TGTGCCAGCAGTTGGATGAACACTGAAGCTTTCTTT. Amino acids: CASSWMNTEAFF.

V and J are TRBV9 and TRBJ1-2; D ambiguous. The CDR3 has 13 residues. Trimming cost V 3 bases and J 5 bases, with 11 bases left between them. Germline V gives CDR1 SGDLS, CDR2 YYNGEE. The chain's CDR3 is CASSGQSRYGYTF. CDR3 DNA sequence: TGTGCCAGCAGCGGTCAGTCGAGGTATGGCTACACCTTC.

Comments on this clone: The junction shows a germline mismatch at one end, possibly a read error. This chain connects TRBV5-6 to TRBJ2-7; 13 bases line up with TRBD2. Germline lookup yields CDR1 SGHDT and CDR2 YYEEEE. The CDR3 is 17 amino acids. The CDR3 DNA is TGTGCCAGCAGCGGCCGGGGACTAGCGGGATCGGGGTACGCGCAGTACTTC. Its protein is CASSGRGLAGSGYAQYF.

CDR3: CASNPGQGFLNTEAFF. CDR3 sequence (DNA): TGTGCCAGTAACCCGGGACAGGGGTTCCTGAACACTGAAGCTTTCTTT. The V and J genes are TRBV19 and TRBJ1-1; 10 positions agree with TRBD1. Looked up from germline, CDR1 is LNHDA and CDR2 is SQIVND (reference sequence). J lost 0 bases, V lost 7 bases, and 8 bases had no gene match. The CDR3 runs to 16 residues.

V is TRBV28 and J is TRBJ1-2; 7 bases are shared with TRBD1. The CDR3 extends over 13 amino acids. The V gene's germline CDR1 is MDHEN and CDR2 SYDVKM. V lost 4 bases to trimming and J lost 3 bases; unmatched junction nucleotides: 2. CDR3 coding DNA: TGTGCCAGCAGTTCGGGACAGCACTATGGCTACACCTTC. Translating it yields CASSSGQHYGYTF.

The J gene is TRBJ1-4, the V gene TRBV11-3; D perhaps matches TRBD1 (6 bases). The V end lost 5 bases, the J end lost 0 bases, and 10 bases lay between the germline ends. This CDR3 region has 15 residues. From germline, CDR1 is SGHNT and CDR2 YENEEA. The CDR3 region has the DNA TGTGCCAGCAGCACAACAGGGACAACTAATGAAAAACTGTTTTTT. The encoded protein is CASSTTGTTNEKLFF.

In this sample, this clone turned up once. The chain uses TRBV19 and TRBJ2-7, with 8 bases identical to TRBD1. CDR1 is LNHDA, CDR2 SQIVND, per germline (reference sequence). The trim removed 5 bases at V and 0 bases at J, leaving 9 bases unmatched. CDR3 length: 16 amino acids. CDR3 loop: CASSLVRQGSSYEQYF. For the CDR3, the DNA is TGTGCCAGTAGTCTGGTCCGACAGGGGTCCTCCTACGAGCAGTACTTC. The full variable domain, in which reference TRBV19 and TRBJ2-7 provide the parts outside the CDR3, is DGGITQSPKYLFRKEGQNVTLSCEQNLNHDAMYWYRQDPGQGLRLIYYSQIVNDFQKGDIAEGYSVSREKKESFPLTVTSAQKNPTAFYLCASSLVRQGSSYEQYFGPGTRLTVT.

This clone showed up just a few times. The chain links TRBV6-1 to TRBJ1-4; possible D gene TRBD1, 5 bases. CDR3 length: 15 residues. The V end was cut by 0 bases, the J end by 8 bases, with 13 bases between. The germline gives CDR1 MNHNS, CDR2 SASEGT. CDR3 region: CASSEAGFKGEKLFF. The CDR3 region has the DNA TGTGCCAGCAGTGAAGCCGGCTTTAAGGGGGAAAAACTGTTTTTT.

The chain joins TRBV5-4 to TRBJ2-7, with 7 nucleotides matching TRBD1. V shed 2 bases and J 5 bases; nucleotides not matched to a gene: 4. In germline, CDR1 is SGHNT, CDR2 YYREEE (reference sequence). This CDR3 is built from 13 residues. CDR3 in amino acids: CASSFQGVDEQYF. The CDR3 bases are TGTGCCAGCAGCTTTCAGGGGGTGGACGAGCAGTACTTC.

V gene TRBV30 combines with J gene TRBJ1-1; D not certain. The CDR3 extends over 14 amino acids. V lost 0 bases, J lost 4 bases, and 12 bases lay in between. Germline V gene sequence: CDR1 GTSNPN, CDR2 SVGIG (reference sequence). The DNA of the CDR3 is TGTGCCTGGAGTGTAAAGGGAAGGAGCACTGAAGCTTTCTTT. Translation: CAWSVKGRSTEAFF.